This record looks at one T cell receptor (beta chain) sequence and its context. The data derive from a study of T cell changes during pregnancy in multiple sclerosis. This CDR3 is 14 amino acids long. Germline V lookup: CDR1 MNHEY, CDR2 SVGAGI. V gave up 6 bases and J gave up 3 bases; unmatched junction bases: 7. Clones were read by immunoSEQ multiplex PCR, and TCRdb kept only the in-frame ones, dropping some. The sample includes over 75,000 clones, over 80% of them seen just once. The receptor was derived from a female donor with multiple sclerosis, enrolled in a pregnancy study. Sequenced here: peripheral blood, sampled in the first trimester of pregnancy. The gene calls are TRBV6-5 and TRBJ2-7, with 8 bases identical to TRBD2. The CDR3 reads CASRVSGSGYEQYF. The CDR3 nucleotides are TGTGCCAGCAGGGTAAGCGGGAGCGGCTACGAGCAGTACTTC.